These 19 T cell receptor beta chains came from one sample sequenced in a study of cytomegalovirus exposure and HLA in healthy donors. PCR primers comprised 60 Vbeta and 13 Jbeta primers. Measured with immunoSEQ multiplex PCR; TCRdb has only the in-frame clones, and not every one. The sample lists around 170,000 clones; approximately 88% were seen once. Material for sequencing was PBMCs. These receptors originate from a woman aged 18-35 years in good health and CMV-seronegative.

There are a few counts of this clone. CDR3 residues: CASSEARRSEAFF. Here the CDR3 DNA reads TGTGCCAGCAGTGAAGCGCGACGGAGTGAAGCTTTCTTT. The chain uses TRBV6-1 and TRBJ1-1, with unresolved D. V was clipped by 0 bases and J by 7 bases, with 9 bases between them. Germline lookup yields CDR1 MNHNS and CDR2 SASEGT. CDR3 length: 13 amino acids.

The genes are TRBV5-1 and TRBJ2-2, with 7 bases lining up with TRBD1. CDR3 length: 16 amino acids. In germline, CDR1 is SGHRS, CDR2 YFSETQ. V shed 6 bases, J shed 2 bases, and the junction held 10 bases outside the gene matches. CDR3 DNA: TGCGCCAGCACCCAACTCCGGGACAGCAACACCGGGGAGCTGTTTTTT. This gives the protein CASTQLRDSNTGELFF.

The chain couples TRBV19 to TRBJ1-1; D possibly corresponds to TRBD1 (5 bases). Trimming took off 6 bases at V and 8 bases at J, with 16 bases between the two ends. CDR3 size: 13 residues. Germline V gene lookup returns CDR1 LNHDA and CDR2 SQIVND (reference sequence). This chain's CDR3 is CASSGGGLLEAFF. The CDR3 DNA is TGTGCCAGTAGCGGGGGTGGGCTCCTAGAAGCTTTCTTT.

The V call is TRBV27, the J call TRBJ1-2; 10 positions agree with TRBD1. Looked up from germline, CDR1 is MNHEY and CDR2 is SMNVEV (reference sequence). This CDR3 has 13 residues. V was pared by 2 bases and J by 8 bases, with 2 bases of the junction left unmatched. CDR3 in amino acids: CASSLGTGVGYTF. The CDR3 coding sequence is TGTGCCAGCAGTTTAGGGACAGGGGTAGGCTACACCTTC.

The CDR3 loop is CSGTGVTEAFF. CDR3 sequence (DNA): TGCAGCGGTACAGGGGTGACTGAAGCTTTCTTT. The rearrangement links TRBV29-1 to TRBJ1-1, with 7 bases fitting TRBD1. Germline values: CDR1 SQVTM, CDR2 ANQGSEA. This CDR3 is 11 amino acids long. After removal of 7 bases from V and 5 bases from J, the junction contained 4 bases not matched to a gene.

The CDR3 DNA reads TGTGCCATCAGCTCAGGGTCTACCACTAACTATGGCTACACCTTC. Protein product: CAISSGSTTNYGYTF. This rearrangement joins TRBV10-3 to TRBJ1-2; tentative D call: TRBD1 (5 bases). The CDR3 loop spans 15 amino acids. V lost 6 bases and J 0 bases, leaving 14 bases between the germline ends. The V gene's germline CDR1 is ENHRY and CDR2 SYGVKD.

This clone appeared a few times. The chain recombines TRBV10-3 with TRBJ2-3, with D perhaps matching TRBD1 (6 bases). The CDR3 is made up of 16 amino acids. Germline values: CDR1 ENHRY, CDR2 SYGVKD. V dropped 0 bases and J dropped 2 bases, with 12 bases sitting between them. The CDR3 DNA reads as TGTGCCATCAGTGAGTCTCCAGGGGCCCCCACAGATACGCAGTATTTT. It codes for CAISESPGAPTDTQYF.

The chain is built from TRBV4-1 and TRBJ1-3; the D is unclear. The germline V gene has CDR1 MGHRA and CDR2 YSYEKL. Between the trimmed V and J ends, which lost 1 base and 2 bases, there was a span of 6 bases. There are 14 residues in the CDR3. CDR3 residues: CASSQGSPGNTIYF. In DNA, the CDR3 is TGCGCCAGCAGCCAAGGTAGCCCTGGAAACACCATATATTTT.

The chain links TRBV5-6 to TRBJ1-2; a weak D match, TRBD1 (5 bases). V was cut by 0 bases and J by 6 bases, with 12 bases left in between. The CDR3 is 14 residues long. CDR1 and CDR2 (germline): SGHDT, YYEEEE. Here the CDR3 DNA reads TGTGCCAGCAGCTTGGGACAGAACTACGATGGCTACACCTTC. The encoded protein is CASSLGQNYDGYTF.

This rearrangement joins TRBV6-6 to TRBJ1-1; D is unclear. Germline V gives CDR1 MNHNY, CDR2 SVGAGI (reference sequence). The ends were cut back, 11 bases at V and 8 bases at J, with 15 bases in the middle. The CDR3 covers 11 residues. The CDR3 nucleotides are TGTGCCGCCCAATCTAACGGGGAAGCTTTCTTT. Amino acids: CAAQSNGEAFF.

The chain uses TRBV2 and TRBJ1-2; a possible D gene is TRBD1 (5 bases). The CDR3 is 16 amino acids. Germline CDR1 SNHLY, CDR2 FYNNEI. The V end was cut by 8 bases, the J end by 1 base, with 20 bases between. CDR3 residues: CASDNRREFSNYGYTF. In DNA, the CDR3 is TGTGCCAGCGATAACAGGAGAGAGTTCAGTAACTATGGCTACACCTTC.

J is TRBJ1-2 and V is TRBV29-1; a weak D match, TRBD1 (6 bases). The CDR3 spans 15 residues. Germline CDR1 is SQVTM and CDR2 is ANQGSEA. The V end lost 4 bases, the J end lost 0 bases, and 15 bases lay between the germline ends. The CDR3 region is CSVGVRGPTNYGYTF. CDR3 coding DNA: TGCAGCGTTGGCGTCAGGGGACCGACTAACTATGGCTACACCTTC.

V gene TRBV7-9 combines with J gene TRBJ1-1; TRBD1 is a possible D gene (5 bases). This CDR3 has 12 residues. Germline V gives CDR1 SEHNR, CDR2 FQNEAQ (reference sequence). The V end lost 6 bases, the J end lost 6 bases, and 11 bases lay between the germline ends. The CDR3 sequence is CASSRAGAEAFF. For the CDR3, the DNA is TGTGCCAGCAGTCGGGCGGGGGCTGAAGCTTTCTTT.

The chain recombines TRBV6-5 with TRBJ2-7, with TRBD1 identical over 9 bases. Per the germline V gene, CDR1 is MNHEY and CDR2 is SVGAGI. Trimming took 5 bases from V and 5 from J; bases not matched to a gene: 7. The CDR3 spans 14 residues. This chain's CDR3 is CASSTGGTGNEQYF. Written as DNA, the CDR3 is TGTGCCAGCAGTACTGGAGGGACAGGGAACGAGCAGTACTTC.

This chain uses TRBV19 with TRBJ1-1, with 7 positions matching TRBD1. This CDR3 is 15 amino acids long. The V and J ends lost 3 bases and 0 bases, in that order; junction bases with no gene match: 4. Germline-derived CDR1 and CDR2 are LNHDA and SQIVND (reference sequence). Here the CDR3 reads CASSIPQGLNTEAFF. The CDR3 DNA sequence: TGTGCCAGTAGTATTCCACAGGGGTTGAACACTGAAGCTTTCTTT.

V usage is TRBV5-1 and J usage is TRBJ2-7; D perhaps matches TRBD1 (6 bases). Germline V CDR1 and CDR2: SGHRS, YFSETQ. V dropped 4 bases and J dropped 2 bases, with 16 bases sitting between them. The CDR3 runs 15 residues. This CDR3 reads CASSHSGTRTYEQYF. The CDR3 nucleotides are TGCGCCAGCAGCCACTCCGGGACACGCACCTACGAGCAGTACTTC.

The rearrangement links TRBV6-4 to TRBJ1-1, with TRBD1 matching 9 bases. Germline assignment: CDR1 MRHNA and CDR2 SNTAGT. J gave up 1 base and V 4 bases, and 4 bases lay outside the gene matches. The CDR3 runs to 15 residues. The CDR3 DNA follows: TGTGCCAGCAGTGTGGGACAGGGTGGGAACACTGAAGCTTTCTTT. This encodes CASSVGQGGNTEAFF.

Only one count was recorded for this clone. The chain couples TRBV4-1 to TRBJ1-1; D is uncertain. Germline CDR1 is MGHRA and CDR2 is YSYEKL. The CDR3 has 14 amino acids. Trimming removed 4 bases from V and 7 bases from J, with 16 bases in between. CDR3 DNA sequence: TGCGCCAGCAGCCCGGCGACACGGATGGTTGAAGCTTTCTTT. It specifies CASSPATRMVEAFF.

The chain links TRBV28 to TRBJ2-3, with TRBD1 as a possible D gene (5 bases). V was pared by 2 bases and J by 4 bases, with 13 bases between. This CDR3 is 15 amino acids long. Germline V CDR1 and CDR2: MDHEN, SYDVKM. The CDR3 DNA reads TGTGCCAGCAGTTTAGGGCAGGGTTTTGCAGATACGCAGTATTTT. This codes for CASSLGQGFADTQYF.